This entry concerns a single T cell receptor beta chain. The CDR3 contains 13 residues. V lost 6 bases and J 6 bases, leaving 14 bases between the germline ends. Here immunoSEQ multiplex PCR was the method, and the copy in TCRdb shows in-frame clones only, minus some. The sample shows 80,000 to 100,000 clones, about 85% of them seen only once. These data originate in a study of blood T cell repertoires in COVID-19. This rearrangement joins TRBV12-3 or TRBV12-4 to TRBJ1-2, with D perhaps matching TRBD1 (5 bases). The sequence was collected from a man in his 70s with acute or convalescent COVID-19. The sample was peripheral blood. The CDR3 region has the DNA TGTGCCAGCAGCCCAGGGAAGGGCGATGGCTACACCTTC. Translation gives CASSPGKGDGYTF.